These T cell receptor beta chains were read from a single sample in a study of T-cell reconstitution after alpha-beta-depleted transplantation in children. TCRdb reprocessed the PCR reads with MiXCR, giving one entry per CDR3 protein. This sample has 900,000 or so distinct CDR3 sequences; around 15% occur once, and the top ten carry around 4.5%. Source: PBMCs, mostly from graft donor cells, taken 360 days after TCRalphabeta/CD19-depleted stem cell transplant. All receptors come from a male patient younger than 18 who had a stem cell transplant for acute lymphoblastic leukemia, so the T cells may come from the graft donor. CDR3s leave out the opening cysteine and the closing phenylalanine or tryptophan. The order of the fields is CDR3 protein, V gene, J gene.

SARVTDGRALWNEQF,TRBV20-1,TRBJ2-1
ASSQDVNRGLTGEQY,TRBV4-2,TRBJ2-7
ASSMPGAMNEQF,TRBV19,TRBJ2-1
ASSLAARGPSYNEQF,TRBV5-1,TRBJ2-1
ASSRTGVIYEQY,TRBV5-1,TRBJ2-7
ASSLTSGNSYEQY,TRBV4-1,TRBJ2-7
ASAQNPETQY,TRBV5-1,TRBJ2-5
SVLTGLAKNIQY,TRBV29-1,TRBJ2-4
ASRPGFQETQY,TRBV14,TRBJ2-5
ASSVARGNLPDTQY,TRBV9,TRBJ2-3
ASSVGQGDYNEQF,TRBV9,TRBJ2-1
ASSSVGGDRDEQY,TRBV12-3/TRBV12-4,TRBJ2-7
ASSPGQGGLNIQY,TRBV18,TRBJ2-4
SASRGGEKLF,TRBV29-1,TRBJ1-4
SPRPVAGVHNEQF,TRBV20-1,TRBJ2-1
ASNAPGQVSYEQY,TRBV25-1,TRBJ2-7
TGDRTDTQY,TRBV7-9,TRBJ2-3
ASSVLAGFSYNEQF,TRBV9,TRBJ2-1
ASSGDTDTQY,TRBV5-1,TRBJ2-3
ASSQVLAGSSYNEQF,TRBV4-1,TRBJ2-1
AISESAWYQETQY,TRBV10-3,TRBJ2-5
ASSGTSGSLYNEQF,TRBV5-1,TRBJ2-1
ASSLRQGGDTQY,TRBV5-1,TRBJ2-3
ASSRGQINYEQY,TRBV14,TRBJ2-7
ASSRPGTHATDTQY,TRBV11-2,TRBJ2-3
ASSQIRTYQPQH,TRBV4-1,TRBJ1-5
ASSQGSGNTEAF,TRBV7-3,TRBJ1-1
ASTVGRLLPNTGELF,TRBV9,TRBJ2-2
ASSGGGRGSSYEQY,TRBV4-1,TRBJ2-7
ASSQQSSPRTQY,TRBV4-2,TRBJ2-5
ASSDPGANVLT,TRBV6-1,TRBJ2-6
ASSQGLAGAPPDTQY,TRBV12-3/TRBV12-4,TRBJ2-3
ATSDWIGQGPYNEQF,TRBV24-1,TRBJ2-1
ASSPEAGNEKLF,TRBV5-1,TRBJ1-4
ASSFRGTMGSYNEQF,TRBV7-3,TRBJ2-1
ASSVQREPVYEQY,TRBV9,TRBJ2-7
ASSQLAGEHNEQF,TRBV12-3/TRBV12-4,TRBJ2-1
ASSDPGQETQY,TRBV10-1,TRBJ2-5
ASRTASNTGELF,TRBV7-3,TRBJ2-2
SVEVRGPHSYEQY,TRBV29-1,TRBJ2-7
ASSLDSVGEQF,TRBV5-1,TRBJ2-1
ASSQAYVSGSNYEQY,TRBV4-1,TRBJ2-7
ASSPRVAGAFEQY,TRBV12-3/TRBV12-4,TRBJ2-7
SARVNSVYEQY,TRBV20-1,TRBJ2-7
ASSASSPNTGELF,TRBV7-7,TRBJ2-2
ASTFQGQAWNTEAF,TRBV5-1,TRBJ1-1
ASSPRPLGTYEQY,TRBV9,TRBJ2-7
ASTKGIQETQY,TRBV6-1,TRBJ2-5
ASWLDGRPRGDTQY,TRBV7-9,TRBJ2-3
ASTLQGQGGEQY,TRBV27,TRBJ2-7
ASSPTELETQY,TRBV18,TRBJ2-5
ASSFTGTSANEQF,TRBV5-1,TRBJ2-1
ASSRMTSGSDQY,TRBV3-1,TRBJ2-5